Listed here are 23 T cell receptor beta chains from one sample, sequenced in a study of blood T cells in healthy people across ages. The use of a sample-barcoded 5' primer and a J-beta primer mix characterized a second PCR of about 6 to 12 cycles. MiXCR, run by TCRdb on the 5' RACE reads, gives a single entry per CDR3 protein. The profile shows more than 750,000 distinct CDR3 sequences, approximately 32% of them singletons. The sample also formed part of further work on T cells of mothers and their children.

The sample comprised blood. The receptors here all came from a woman aged 40 to 49 in good health.

Ten or more counts support this clonotype. This sequence joins TRBV15 and TRBJ2-7; weak D call: TRBD1 (6 bases). The V gene's germline CDR1 is LNHNV and CDR2 YYDKDF (reference sequence). CDR3 length: 15 residues. V lost 1 base and J lost 4, with 14 bases in between. The chain's CDR3 is CATSRVGRGSYEQYF. The CDR3 nucleotides read TGTGCCACCAGCAGAGTGGGCAGGGGTTCGTACGAGCAGTACTTC.

The table lists this clonotype with many counts. This chain uses TRBV7-8 with TRBJ2-7; 11 positions agree with TRBD2. Germline V gene sequence: CDR1 SGHVS, CDR2 FQNEAQ. Germline trimming cut 4 bases from V and 0 bases from J; bases unmatched to any gene: 2. The CDR3 runs to 15 residues. The CDR3 DNA follows: TGTGCCAGCAGCTCACTAGCGGGGGACTCCTACGAGCAGTACTTC. Encoded protein: CASSSLAGDSYEQYF.

This chain uses TRBV7-9 with TRBJ2-1; D perhaps matches TRBD2 (6 bases). The CDR3 loop spans 13 amino acids. V was cut by 4 bases and J by 10 bases, with 14 bases left in between. Germline loops: CDR1 SEHNR, CDR2 FQNEAQ (reference sequence). CDR3 DNA sequence: TGTGCCAGCAGCTGGAAGCCGGCGGGAGAGCAGTTCTTC. As protein: CASSWKPAGEQFF.

This clonotype was counted many times. The CDR3 bases are TGTGCCAGCAGCCCTGGACTAGCGGGGACCTACGAGCAGTACTTC. Protein sequence: CASSPGLAGTYEQYF. This chain links TRBV3-1 with TRBJ2-7; TRBD2 matches 12 bases. V trimming: 4 bases; J trimming: 2 bases; junction bases outside the gene matches: 3. CDR1 LGHDT and CDR2 YNNKEL come from the germline V gene (reference sequence). CDR3 length: 15 residues.

The chain recombines TRBV7-3 with TRBJ1-4, with unresolved D. In germline, CDR1 is SGHTA, CDR2 FQGTGA. The CDR3 has 11 residues. The V gene lost 6 bases and the J gene lost 13 bases, with 12 bases spanning the gap. CDR3 sequence (DNA): TGTGCCAGCAGAACTGAGGGAGGACTGTTTTTT. It translates to CASRTEGGLFF.

The chain joins TRBV12-3 or TRBV12-4 to TRBJ2-3; D remains unclear. The germline V and J ends were trimmed by 2 bases and 6 bases, with 6 bases remaining between them. The CDR3 is 12 residues long. The CDR3 DNA sequence: TGTGCCAGCAGTTTAACCGTCGATACGCAGTATTTT. This gives the protein CASSLTVDTQYF.

This clonotype was recorded a few times. The V gene is TRBV5-5, the J gene TRBJ2-1; either TRBD1 or TRBD2 may fit D (5 bases each). The CDR3 consists of 14 residues. The germline gives CDR1 SGHKS, CDR2 YYEKEE (reference sequence). The germline V and J ends were trimmed by 0 bases and 5 bases, with 9 bases remaining between them. Here the CDR3 reads CASSLVLGDNEQFF. As DNA, the CDR3 is TGTGCCAGCAGCTTGGTTCTGGGGGACAATGAGCAGTTCTTC.

This chain connects TRBV28 to TRBJ2-7; the D is unclear. The J call is uncertain, as TRBJ2-5 better fits the DNA end. Germline V lookup: CDR1 MDHEN, CDR2 SYDVKM. The CDR3 runs to 13 residues. The DNA for the CDR3 is TGTGCCAGCAGTGGGTCCTCATGGGAGACCCAGTACTTC. It encodes CASSGSSWETQYF.

As to this clonotype: This likely came from a read error, as a far larger clone is one base away. This chain joins TRBV18 and TRBJ1-6; TRBD1 aligns across 8 bases. The CDR3 totals 14 residues. Germline CDR1 and CDR2: KGHSH and LQKENI. This chain's CDR3 is CASSPGQGNSPPHF. CDR3 coding DNA: TGTGCCAGCTCACCTGGACAGGGTAATTCACCCCCCCACTTT.

This clonotype was seen at least ten times. V is TRBV6-5 and J is TRBJ2-5; tentatively, D is TRBD2 (7 bases). Between the trimmed V and J ends, which lost 2 bases and 4 bases, there was a span of 17 bases. This CDR3 is 16 amino acids long. CDR1 MNHEY and CDR2 SVGAGI come from the germline V gene. The DNA for the CDR3 is TGTGCCAGCAGTTACGATAGGGGGGGGGCCTCAGAGACCCAGTACTTC. It translates to CASSYDRGGASETQYF.

This clonotype was counted only a few times. The J gene is TRBJ1-1, the V gene TRBV12-5, with D possibly matching TRBD1 (5 bases). CDR1 and CDR2 from the germline V gene are LGHNT and FRNRAP. The CDR3 length is 11 residues. Trimming removed 5 bases from V and 8 bases from J, with 9 bases in between. For the CDR3, the DNA is TGTGCTAGTGGTGAAGGACACGAAGCTTTCTTT. It yields the protein CASGEGHEAFF.

The chain has TRBV20-1 and TRBJ2-3; D uncertain. This CDR3 is built from 14 residues. Germline CDR1 DFQATT, CDR2 SNEGSKA (reference sequence). V was pared by 5 bases and J by 1 base, with 13 bases between. The CDR3, as DNA: TGCAGTGCTGACTTACCTCGGGGCACAGATACGCAGTATTTT. It codes for CSADLPRGTDTQYF.

This clonotype was seen repeatedly, ten times or more. This rearrangement joins TRBV9 to TRBJ2-7, with D possibly matching TRBD1 (5 bases). Looked up from germline, CDR1 is SGDLS and CDR2 is YYNGEE. The germline V and J ends were trimmed by 4 bases and 0 bases, with 14 bases remaining between them. The CDR3 extends over 15 amino acids. The CDR3, as DNA: TGTGCCAGCAGCAGGTGGCAGGGCAGCTCCTACGAGCAGTACTTC. This codes for CASSRWQGSSYEQYF.

This clonotype was recorded a few times. The genes are TRBV7-2 and TRBJ2-7; perhaps TRBD1 as D (5 bases). The V gene lost 3 bases and the J gene lost 6 bases, with 12 bases spanning the gap. Germline lookup yields CDR1 SGHTA and CDR2 FQGNSA. CDR3 length equals 13 residues. The CDR3 DNA reads as TGTGCCAGCAGCTTTGACGTAACAGGCGAGCAGTACTTC. Translated, it gives CASSFDVTGEQYF.

Many counts were recorded for this clonotype. This chain joins TRBV4-1 and TRBJ2-1, with D perhaps TRBD1 or TRBD2 (5 bases each). V lost 4 bases, J lost 8 bases, and 12 bases lay in between. This CDR3 contains 13 residues. Germline V gives CDR1 MGHRA, CDR2 YSYEKL. The CDR3 nucleotides are TGCGCCAGCAGCCCGAGGGACGGTCATGAGCAGTTCTTC. It translates to CASSPRDGHEQFF.

J is TRBJ1-1 and V is TRBV7-6; 7 bases align to TRBD1. Germline CDR1 SGHVS, CDR2 FNYEAQ. There are 16 residues in the CDR3. J was trimmed by 3 bases and V by 0 bases; bases with no gene match: 7. The DNA for the CDR3 is TGTGCCAGCAGCTTAGCTCGAGGGGGCATGGACACTGAAGCTTTCTTT. Translating it yields CASSLARGGMDTEAFF.

This clonotype was counted ten times or more. CDR3 amino acids: CASSLGLPDTQYF. In DNA, the CDR3 is TGCGCCAGCAGCTTGGGACTCCCAGATACGCAGTATTTT. The rearrangement links TRBV5-1 to TRBJ2-3; D unclear. Trimming removed 0 bases from V and 4 bases from J, with 6 bases in between. CDR3 length: 13 amino acids. The germline V gene has CDR1 SGHRS and CDR2 YFSETQ.

The V and J genes are TRBV28 and TRBJ2-7; the match to TRBD1 covers 9 bases. Trimming removed 3 bases from V and 4 bases from J; junction bases left unmatched: 13. The CDR3 spans 17 residues. The germline gives CDR1 MDHEN, CDR2 SYDVKM. In DNA form, the CDR3 reads TGTGCCAGCAGTTTCGGGAAGGCGGGGACAGGGTTGTACGAGCAGTACTTC. Its protein product is CASSFGKAGTGLYEQYF.

The V call is TRBV2, the J call TRBJ1-4; possible D gene TRBD1, 5 bases. Trimming shortened V by 4 bases and J by 2 bases, and 11 bases separated the two germline ends. Germline lookup yields CDR1 SNHLY and CDR2 FYNNEI. This CDR3 contains 15 residues. The CDR3 loop reads CASSVYRTTNEKLFF. CDR3 DNA sequence: TGTGCCAGCAGTGTATACAGGACTACTAATGAAAAACTGTTTTTT. Using reference TRBV2 and TRBJ1-4 for the parts outside the CDR3, the full variable domain is EPEVTQTPSHQVTQMGQEVILRCVPISNHLYFYWYRQILGQKVEFLVSFYNNEISEKSEIFDDQFSVERPDGSNFTLKIRSTKLEDSAMYFCASSVYRTTNEKLFFGSGTQLSVL.

CDR3 amino acids: CASSRPWQAYNEQYF. The CDR3 DNA reads TGTGCCAGCAGCCGCCCGTGGCAGGCTTACAATGAGCAGTACTTC. The chain is built from TRBV7-2 and TRBJ2-1; D is unclear. The J call may be incorrect, as the DNA end agrees better with TRBJ2-7. The CDR3 length is 15 residues. Germline V gene lookup returns CDR1 SGHTA and CDR2 FQGNSA.

This clonotype was seen a few times. This chain links TRBV12-3 or TRBV12-4 with TRBJ2-1; D remains ambiguous. Trimming pared 7 bases from V and 6 bases from J, leaving 10 bases between. The CDR3 length is 12 residues. The CDR3 is CASNLLSNEQFF. The CDR3 coding sequence is TGTGCCAGCAACCTACTTAGCAATGAGCAGTTCTTC.

Ten or more counts support this clonotype. J is TRBJ2-5 and V is TRBV4-3; the D call may be TRBD1 or TRBD2 (5 bases each). CDR1 LGHNA and CDR2 YSLEER come from the germline V gene. This CDR3 spans 15 amino acids. The V end was cut by 3 bases, the J end by 5 bases, with 16 bases between. The CDR3: CASSQGTGTLETQYF. The DNA for the CDR3 is TGCGCCAGCAGCCAGGGGACCGGGACCCTTGAGACCCAGTACTTC.

V and J are TRBV5-1 and TRBJ2-7; 9 nucleotides line up with TRBD1. The CDR3 runs 18 residues. With 4 bases clipped from V and 2 bases from J, the junction kept 16 bases outside the gene matches. Per the germline V gene, CDR1 is SGHRS and CDR2 is YFSETQ. CDR3 sequence (DNA): TGCGCCAGCAGCAGGGCCGGGACAGGGAGACAAATCACCTACGAGCAGTACTTC. This encodes CASSRAGTGRQITYEQYF.